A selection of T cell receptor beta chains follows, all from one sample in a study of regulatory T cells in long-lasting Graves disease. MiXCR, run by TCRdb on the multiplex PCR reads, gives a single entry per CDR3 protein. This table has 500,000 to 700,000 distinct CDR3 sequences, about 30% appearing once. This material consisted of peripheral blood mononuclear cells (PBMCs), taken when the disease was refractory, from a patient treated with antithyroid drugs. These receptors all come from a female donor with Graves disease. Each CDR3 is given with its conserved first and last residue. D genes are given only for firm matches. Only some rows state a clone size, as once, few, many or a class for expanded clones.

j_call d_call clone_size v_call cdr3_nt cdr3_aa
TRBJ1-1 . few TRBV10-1 TGCGCCAGCAGTGACACCGGACAGCCGAACACTGAAGCTTTCTTT CASSDTGQPNTEAFF
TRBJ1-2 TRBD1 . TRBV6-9 TGTGCCAGCAGTTTGACCCCAACAGGGGCGGATGGCTACACCTTC CASSLTPTGADGYTF
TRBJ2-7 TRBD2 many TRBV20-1 TGCAGTGCTCCCCGACTAGCGGACCGGCGGTGGGAGCAGTACTTC CSAPRLADRRWEQYF
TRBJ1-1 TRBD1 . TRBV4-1 TGCGCCAGCAGTCGAACCGGGACAGGCAGCACTGAAGCTTTCTTT CASSRTGTGSTEAFF
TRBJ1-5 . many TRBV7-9 TGTGCCAGCAGTTTTGACAGTAGCAATCAGCCCCAGCATTTT CASSFDSSNQPQHF
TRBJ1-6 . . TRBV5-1 TGCGCCAGCAGCTTGGAAGGCAGGGAGTATAATTCACCCCTCCACTTT CASSLEGREYNSPLHF
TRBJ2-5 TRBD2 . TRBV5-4 TGTGCCAGCAGCTTGGACGGGAGCGGGAGTATGCAGACCCAGTACTTC CASSLDGSGSMQTQYF
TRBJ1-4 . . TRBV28 TGTGCCAGCAGTTTAGAGGGGTTTGGAAAACTGTTTTTT CASSLEGFGKLFF
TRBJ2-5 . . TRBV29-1 TGCAGCGTTGTACCTTTGACAGGCGACTTAAAGACCCAGTACTTC CSVVPLTGDLKTQYF
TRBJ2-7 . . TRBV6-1 TGTGCCAGCAGTCCTTGGGGACAAGTGTACGAGCAGTACTTC CASSPWGQVYEQYF
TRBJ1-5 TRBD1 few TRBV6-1 TGTGCCAGCAGTGAAAGGGGACAGGCCGACGGGCAGCCCCAGCATTTT CASSERGQADGQPQHF
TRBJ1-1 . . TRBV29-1 TGCAGCGTTGACGCCTCGTCGGGACTCTTGAACACTGAAGCTTTCTTT CSVDASSGLLNTEAFF
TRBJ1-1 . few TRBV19 TGTGCCAGTACCAAGACGGGACAGAACACTGAAGCTTTCTTT CASTKTGQNTEAFF
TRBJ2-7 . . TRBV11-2 TGTGCCAGCAGCTCGACGGGGAGGCGCTACGAGCAGTACTTC CASSSTGRRYEQYF
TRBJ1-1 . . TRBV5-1 TGCGCCAGCAGCCTGGGGGGAGCAGGGGCGAACACTGAAGCTTTCTTT CASSLGGAGANTEAFF
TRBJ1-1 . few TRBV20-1 TGCAGTGCTAGAGAGTCAGGTTCGTTGAACACTGAAGCTTTCTTT CSARESGSLNTEAFF
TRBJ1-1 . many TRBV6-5 TGTGCCAGCAGTTACCTGAGCACTGAAGCTTTCTTT CASSYLSTEAFF
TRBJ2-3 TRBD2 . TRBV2 TGTGCCAGCAGTGAAGCTGCCCTAGCGGGAGCGGCAGATACGCAGTATTTT CASSEAALAGAADTQYF
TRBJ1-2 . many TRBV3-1 TGTGCCAGCAGCCATCAGGGCTATGGCTACACCTTC CASSHQGYGYTF
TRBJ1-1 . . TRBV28 TGTGCCAGCAGGCCCACTAGCCCCAACACTGAAGCTTTCTTT CASRPTSPNTEAFF
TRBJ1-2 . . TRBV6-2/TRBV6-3 TGTGCCAGCAGTTACATACATCAACAGGGATACTATGGCTACACCTTC CASSYIHQQGYYGYTF
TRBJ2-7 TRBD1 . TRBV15 TGTGCCACCAGCAGACCGGACAGGGTCCACGAGCAGTACTTC CATSRPDRVHEQYF
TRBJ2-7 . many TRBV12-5 TGTGCTAGTGGTTTGGGCCGGACGAACTACGAGCAGTACTTC CASGLGRTNYEQYF
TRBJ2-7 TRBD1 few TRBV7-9 TGTGCCAGCAGCTCACAGGGGAACGAGCAGTACTTC CASSSQGNEQYF
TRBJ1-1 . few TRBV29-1 TGCATTCGTCGGGGGGAGGGAAATCAAACTGAAGCTTTCTTT CIRRGEGNQTEAFF
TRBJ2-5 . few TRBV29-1 TGCAGCGTTGGGAGGGGAGGGGGCGAGACCCAGTACTTC CSVGRGGGETQYF
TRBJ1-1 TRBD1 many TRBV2 TGTGCCAGCAGTGAACTGGGACAGGGGGTCACTGAAGCTTTCTTT CASSELGQGVTEAFF
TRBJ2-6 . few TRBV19 TGTGCCAGTAGTACGGACCCCTCGAGCTCTGGGGCCAACGTCCTGACTTTC CASSTDPSSSGANVLTF
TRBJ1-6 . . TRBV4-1 TGCGCCAGCAGCCAATGGGACACTAATTCACCCCTCCACTTT CASSQWDTNSPLHF
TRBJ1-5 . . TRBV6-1 TGTGCCAGCAGTCGGGACTCCCTAATACCGCCCCAGCATTTT CASSRDSLIPPQHF
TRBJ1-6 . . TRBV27 TGTGCCAGCAGTTGGCGCACGAGCTCCTATAATTCACCCCTCCACTTT CASSWRTSSYNSPLHF
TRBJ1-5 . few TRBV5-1 TGCGCCAGCAGCCCGGACCCCGGGGGCAATCAGCCCCAGCATTTT CASSPDPGGNQPQHF
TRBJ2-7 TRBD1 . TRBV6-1 TGTGCCAGCAGTGAGAAACTAACAGGGGTCGAGCAGTACTTC CASSEKLTGVEQYF
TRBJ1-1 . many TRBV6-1 TGTGCCAGCAGTCTTCTCGGTCTAGGCACTGAAGCTTTCTTT CASSLLGLGTEAFF
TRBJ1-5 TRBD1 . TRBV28 TGTGCCAGCAGTTCAATGACAGGGAATCAGCCCCAGCATTTT CASSSMTGNQPQHF
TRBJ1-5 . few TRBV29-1 TGCAGCATTGTCGGCCAGCCGAATCAGCCCCAGCATTTT CSIVGQPNQPQHF
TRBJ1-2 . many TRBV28 TGTGCCAGCCGATACCCCCGGGGGCAGGGCTACACCTTC CASRYPRGQGYTF
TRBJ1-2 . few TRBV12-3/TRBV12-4 TGTGCCAGCAGGTCCCCCAAGACAGCGAGCTATGGCTACACCTTC CASRSPKTASYGYTF
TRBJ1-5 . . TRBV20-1 TGCAGTGCTCCGAACGGACAGACGAATCAGCCCCAGCATTTT CSAPNGQTNQPQHF
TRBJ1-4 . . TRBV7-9 TGTGCCAGCAGCTTGGCGGCCGGAGAAAAACTGTTTTTT CASSLAAGEKLFF
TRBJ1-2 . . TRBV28 TGTGCCAGCAGTTGGCCCGGGGGCGGGGGTGGCTACACCTTC CASSWPGGGGGYTF
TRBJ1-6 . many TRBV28 TGTGCCAGCAGCTATAATTCACCCCTCCACTTT CASSYNSPLHF
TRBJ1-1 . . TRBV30 TGTGCCTGGACCCCCGGGACCTTTCGCAACACTGAAGCTTTCTTT CAWTPGTFRNTEAFF
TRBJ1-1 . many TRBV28 TGTGCCAGCAGTTTGGGGATTCCCCTGAACACTGAAGCTTTCTTT CASSLGIPLNTEAFF
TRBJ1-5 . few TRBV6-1 TGTGCCAGCACCTCCCAGGAGCATAGCAATCAGCCCCAGCATTTT CASTSQEHSNQPQHF
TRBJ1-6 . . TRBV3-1 TGTGCCAGCAGCCGACTCGACAGCGATAATTCACCCCTCCACTTT CASSRLDSDNSPLHF
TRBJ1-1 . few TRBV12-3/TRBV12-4 TGTGCCAGCAGTGTCAGGGGCGGGGACACTGAAGCTTTCTTT CASSVRGGDTEAFF
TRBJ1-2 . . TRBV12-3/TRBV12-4 TGTGCCAGCAGCCCACCCTGGGCCAATGGCTACACCTTC CASSPPWANGYTF
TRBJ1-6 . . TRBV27 TGTGCCAGCAGTTTTGGCGGGATGAAAGGTTCACCCCTCCACTTT CASSFGGMKGSPLHF
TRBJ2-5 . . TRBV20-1 TGCAGTGCCACCAGAGGGGAGGAGTCGGGCGAGACCCAGTACTTC CSATRGEESGETQYF
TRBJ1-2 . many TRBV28 TGTGCCAGCAGTCGACACCTACAGGGCGGCTACACCTTC CASSRHLQGGYTF
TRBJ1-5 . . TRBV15 TGTGCCACCAGCAGTTTCTCGGTCAGGGAACAGCCCCAGCATTTT CATSSFSVREQPQHF
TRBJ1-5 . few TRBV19 TGTGCCAGTCCTGGAGTTGGGAGTGTGGGCAATCAGCCCCAGCATTTT CASPGVGSVGNQPQHF
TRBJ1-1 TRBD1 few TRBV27 TGTGCCAGCAGTTTCCGGGACAGGGTTTCTGAAGCTTTCTTT CASSFRDRVSEAFF
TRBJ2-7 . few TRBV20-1 TGCAGTGCTACCTTCAGGGAAACGGGAGAGCAGTACTTC CSATFRETGEQYF